This TCR beta chain is drawn from a study of Graves' ophthalmopathy and Graves' hyperthyroidism. About the research overall: Prior to any treatment, peripheral blood was collected at the time of initial diagnosis.

Scientists amplified the TCR beta CDR3 regions from RNA transcripts. HTBI primers served in a first-round RT-PCR, which a second-round multiplex PCR followed. TCRdb processed the multiplex PCR reads anew with MiXCR; each CDR3 protein has one entry. The sample yields over 450,000 distinct CDR3 sequences, over 13% seen once. This clonotype was seen more than once but under ten times. Germline CDR1 is SGHDN and CDR2 is FVKESK. The V end was cut by 0 bases, the J end by 11 bases, with 13 bases between. CDR3 size: 13 residues. This TCR was recovered from a woman in her twenties or thirties with Graves' ophthalmopathy. The specimen was blood. V usage is TRBV14 and J usage is TRBJ2-5; possibly TRBD2 for D (6 bases). The CDR3 protein is CASSQDWGRGQYF. The CDR3 nucleotides read TGTGCCAGCAGCCAAGATTGGGGTCGGGGGCAGTACTTC.